One sample yielded the 8 T cell receptor beta chains listed below, sequenced in a study of T cells in Graves' hyperthyroidism and ophthalmopathy. Amplified TCR beta CDR3 regions derived from RNA transcripts. First-round RT-PCR with HTBI primers amplified the TCR CDR3 region. Each CDR3 protein is one row after TCRdb ran MiXCR on the multiplex PCR reads. The sample includes about 560,000 distinct CDR3 sequences, 16% of them seen just once. The sample was blood. All receptors come from a woman aged 18-29 years with Graves' hyperthyroidism.

The genes are TRBV7-9 and TRBJ2-2; TRBD1 or TRBD2 may be the D gene (5 bases each). This CDR3 contains 17 residues. Germline-derived CDR1 and CDR2 are SEHNR and FQNEAQ (reference sequence). The ends were cut back, 2 bases at V and 0 bases at J, with 13 bases in the middle. The CDR3: CASSLRSGTANTGELFF. DNA of the CDR3: TGTGCCAGCAGCTTACGGTCCGGGACGGCGAACACCGGGGAGCTGTTTTTT.

V and J are TRBV18 and TRBJ1-1, with D perhaps TRBD1 (5 bases). V dropped 0 bases and J dropped 11 bases, with 13 bases sitting between them. The CDR3 runs to 13 residues. The germline CDR1 and CDR2 sequences are KGHSH and LQKENI. This CDR3 reads CASSPPGDGGAFF. CDR3 nucleotides: TGTGCCAGCTCACCACCGGGGGACGGGGGGGCTTTCTTT.

Ten or more counts support this clonotype. This chain uses TRBV4-3 with TRBJ1-2; 7 bases are shared with TRBD1. Germline V CDR1 and CDR2: LGHNA, YSLEER. Germline trimming cut 4 bases from V and 3 bases from J; bases unmatched to any gene: 5. This CDR3 has 14 residues. The CDR3 DNA sequence: TGCGCCAGCAGCCTCGGACAGGCGGACTATGGCTACACCTTC. Its protein is CASSLGQADYGYTF.

This clonotype came up many times. This chain joins TRBV7-6 and TRBJ2-1; perhaps TRBD2 as D (6 bases). CDR3 size: 13 residues. V was pared by 5 bases and J by 9 bases, with 14 bases between. CDR1 is SGHVS, CDR2 FNYEAQ, per germline. The CDR3: CASSPKPGGEQFF. For the CDR3, the DNA is TGTGCCAGCAGCCCCAAGCCCGGGGGTGAGCAGTTCTTC.

This clonotype was seen repeatedly, ten times or more. The chain couples TRBV2 to TRBJ1-2; TRBD1 aligns across 10 bases. V was clipped by 4 bases and J by 6 bases; unmatched bases: 11. CDR1 is SNHLY and CDR2 is FYNNEI in the germline V gene. This CDR3 region has 16 residues. CDR3 protein: CASSAAGTGEWNGYTF. In DNA form, the CDR3 reads TGTGCCAGCAGTGCAGCCGGGACAGGGGAATGGAATGGCTACACCTTC.

This clonotype was observed at least ten times. The chain employs TRBV5-1 and TRBJ1-2, with a possible D match to TRBD1 (5 bases). The CDR3 loop spans 13 amino acids. Germline V lookup: CDR1 SGHRS, CDR2 YFSETQ. Trimming removed 5 bases from V and 7 bases from J, with 15 bases in between. CDR3 bases: TGCGCCAGCAGACCCGACAGTGGCGTTGGCTACACCTTC. Amino acids: CASRPDSGVGYTF.

This clonotype appeared many times. The genes are TRBV7-3 and TRBJ2-5, with 7 bases lining up with TRBD2. Germline CDR1 is SGHTA and CDR2 is FQGTGA. This CDR3 contains 15 residues. The J segment lost 5 bases and the V segment lost 8 bases, leaving 14 bases of the junction unmatched. This CDR3 is CASRPSGGAGETQYF. DNA of the CDR3: TGTGCCAGCCGCCCGTCGGGAGGAGCGGGGGAGACCCAGTACTTC.

This clonotype was seen more than once but under ten times. The chain links TRBV5-1 to TRBJ2-1, with D hard to call. The CDR3 has 15 residues. Germline CDR1 is SGHRS and CDR2 is YFSETQ. V was cut by 3 bases and J by 0 bases, with 10 bases left in between. The CDR3 loop is CASSSSASSYNEQFF. The CDR3 DNA sequence: TGCGCCAGCAGCTCCTCCGCATCCTCCTACAATGAGCAGTTCTTC. The entire variable domain, with the rest obtained from reference TRBV5-1 and TRBJ2-1, is as follows: KAGVTQTPRYLIKTRGQQVTLSCSPISGHRSVSWYQQTPGQGLQFLFEYFSETQRNKGNFPGRFSGRQFSNSRSEMNVSTLELGDSALYLCASSSSASSYNEQFFGPGTRLTVL.